Shown below are 13 T cell receptor beta chains from a single sample sequenced in a study of cytomegalovirus exposure and HLA in healthy donors. The PCR contained 60 Vbeta and 13 Jbeta primers. The table came from immunoSEQ multiplex PCR; TCRdb's copy has only in-frame clones and leaves some out. The sample includes about 210,000 clones, about 77% of them seen just once. Source material: PBMCs. The origin of the receptors is a boy younger than 18 in good health and CMV-seronegative.

V is TRBV11-3 and J is TRBJ2-7; 9 nucleotides align to TRBD2. Germline-derived CDR1 and CDR2 are SGHNT and YENEEA. V was clipped by 5 bases and J by 7 bases; unmatched bases: 12. The CDR3 contains 15 residues. CDR3 amino acids: CASSRAGGALGEQYF. The CDR3 region has the DNA TGTGCCAGCAGCCGGGCGGGAGGGGCCTTAGGGGAGCAGTACTTC.

The chain couples TRBV6-1 to TRBJ1-6; TRBD1 matches at 10 bases. V was clipped by 4 bases and J by 12 bases; unmatched bases: 6. In germline, CDR1 is MNHNS, CDR2 SASEGT. The CDR3 covers 14 residues. CDR3 loop: CASSVRTGGQPLHF. In nucleotides, the CDR3 is TGTGCCAGCAGTGTGAGGACAGGGGGTCAACCCCTCCACTTT.

The chain carries TRBV30 and TRBJ1-1; D call uncertain. Germline assignment: CDR1 GTSNPN and CDR2 SVGIG (reference sequence). The CDR3 extends over 15 amino acids. V lost 0 bases and J lost 12, with 23 bases in between. The CDR3 coding sequence is TGTGCCTGGAGTGTACGTAGATTCGAGGGCCGAGGAACTTTCTTT. Translating gives CAWSVRRFEGRGTFF.

The chain recombines TRBV29-1 with TRBJ2-6; 8 nucleotides agree with TRBD2. The germline gives CDR1 SQVTM, CDR2 ANQGSEA. The CDR3 consists of 15 residues. V lost 4 bases, J lost 0 bases, and 2 bases stayed unmatched. The DNA for the CDR3 is TGCAGCGTTGCGGGGGGGTACTCTGGGGCCAACGTCCTGACTTTC. Protein: CSVAGGYSGANVLTF. The full variable domain, rest sourced from reference TRBV29-1 and TRBJ2-6, is SAVISQKPSRDICQRGTSLTIQCQVDSQVTMMFWYRQQPGQSLTLIATANQGSEATYESGFVIDKFPISRPNLTFSTLTVSNMSPEDSSIYLCSVAGGYSGANVLTFGAGSRLTVL.

V is TRBV10-3 and J is TRBJ2-2; D gene uncertain. Trimming removed 0 bases from V and 4 bases from J, with 12 bases in between. The CDR3 is 16 residues long. From germline, CDR1 is ENHRY and CDR2 SYGVKD. CDR3 sequence (DNA): TGTGCCATCAGTGAGTCTATATATTCCGGCACCGGGGAGCTGTTTTTT. It encodes CAISESIYSGTGELFF.

This sequence joins TRBV7-7 and TRBJ1-1; D is ambiguous. Per germline, CDR1 SSHAT and CDR2 FNYEAQ (reference sequence). The CDR3 loop spans 15 amino acids. Trimming took off 1 base at V and 6 bases at J, with 15 bases between the two ends. The CDR3: CASSLVVGVLAEAFF. The DNA for the CDR3 is TGTGCCAGCAGCTTAGTGGTCGGGGTGCTCGCTGAAGCTTTCTTT. Full variable domain (rest looked up from reference TRBV7-7 and TRBJ1-1): GAGVSQSPRYKVTKRGQDVTLRCDPISSHATLYWYQQALGQGPEFLTYFNYEAQPDKSGLPSDRFSAERPEGSISTLTIQRTEQRDSAMYRCASSLVVGVLAEAFFGQGTRLTVV.

This chain connects TRBV6-5 to TRBJ2-5; unclear D gene. CDR3 size: 14 residues. V was cut by 0 bases and J by 5 bases, with 10 bases left in between. Germline CDR1 MNHEY, CDR2 SVGAGI. CDR3 DNA: TGTGCCAGCAGTTACTCTTCTGCCACTGAGACCCAGTACTTC. This codes for CASSYSSATETQYF.

Concerning this clone: Other DNA variants within this sample encode the same CDR3. The chain uses TRBV5-6 and TRBJ1-2, with a possible D match to TRBD1 (5 bases). Trimming took 0 bases from V and 5 from J, leaving 8 bases between them. Germline values: CDR1 SGHDT, CDR2 YYEEEE. This CDR3 region has 13 residues. DNA of the CDR3: TGTGCCAGCAGCTTGGGACAGTCTTATGGCTACACCTTC. As protein: CASSLGQSYGYTF.

This clone has a single count. The V gene is TRBV9, the J gene TRBJ1-3; D not resolved. CDR1 and CDR2 from the germline V gene are SGDLS and YYNGEE. Deletions cut 3 bases from V and 1 base from J, with 14 bases between. The CDR3 is 16 residues long. CDR3 sequence: CASSAPSRESGNTIYF. The CDR3 region has the DNA TGTGCCAGCAGCGCACCTTCCCGAGAATCTGGAAACACCATATATTTT.

This chain joins TRBV4-1 and TRBJ2-6; maybe TRBD2 (5 bases). The CDR3 spans 16 residues. Germline CDR1 MGHRA, CDR2 YSYEKL. V shed 0 bases and J shed 4 bases, with 10 bases lying between them. CDR3 region: CASSQDSLAGANVLTF. The CDR3 bases are TGCGCCAGCAGCCAAGATTCGCTAGCCGGGGCCAACGTCCTGACTTTC.

This rearrangement joins TRBV9 to TRBJ1-1; unclear D gene. Trimming shortened V by 3 bases and J by 1 base, and 7 bases separated the two germline ends. The CDR3 sequence is 13 residues long. CDR1 and CDR2 from the germline V gene are SGDLS and YYNGEE. The CDR3 spells CASSAGRNTEAFF. In nucleotides, the CDR3 is TGTGCCAGCAGCGCAGGAAGGAACACTGAAGCTTTCTTT.

The CDR3 protein is CASSLSLAGGQEKETQYF. DNA of the CDR3: TGTGCCAGCAGCTTATCTCTAGCGGGGGGCCAAGAGAAAGAGACCCAGTACTTC. The V call is TRBV5-4, the J call TRBJ2-5; 11 bases are a match to TRBD2. The CDR3 runs 18 residues. Germline CDR1 is SGHNT and CDR2 is YYREEE (reference sequence). Unmatched junction bases numbered 12, after V lost 2 bases and J lost 3 bases.

This clone was picked up one time. The chain recombines TRBV7-8 with TRBJ2-3, with no clear D. Germline CDR1 is SGHVS and CDR2 is FQNEAQ. The length of the CDR3 is 13 residues. V gave up 1 base and J gave up 5 bases, with 7 bases separating them. CDR3 sequence reads: CASSLETGDTQYF. In nucleotides, the CDR3 is TGTGCCAGCAGCTTAGAAACGGGAGATACGCAGTATTTT.